The clone carrying this TCR beta chain has more than one count but fewer than ten. This sample stems from a study of human T cells and chemical hapten exposure. Time point meaning: healthy volunteer bleed at 2 weeks. Extraction of total RNA was performed on unfractionated whole blood. A single record per CDR3 protein comes from TCRdb applying MiXCR to the RACE reads. This table holds 43,000 or so distinct CDR3 sequences, about 3.9% found once. The V gene's germline CDR1 is ENHRY and CDR2 SYGVKD. The CDR3 is 16 amino acids. V lost 4 bases, J lost 0 bases, and 14 bases lay in between. This chain uses TRBV10-3 with TRBJ2-3, with D maybe TRBD1 (6 bases). This TCR was recovered from a female donor in good health. Some clones in this sample may be carry-over from other donors' samples. The sample comprised whole blood. CDR3 protein: CAISGGNRASTDTQYF. In nucleotides, the CDR3 is TGTGCCATCAGTGGCGGTAACAGGGCTAGCACAGATACGCAGTATTTT.